This entry lists 7 T cell receptor beta chains sequenced from one sample in a study of low-dose radiotherapy and immunotherapy resistance in tumors. This sample's time point: before trial treatment. cDNA synthesis used a TRAV/TRBV-specific primer set for both chains. Using a constant-region primer together with a V-primer adapter, TCRs were subjected to about 20 PCR cycles of amplification. TCRdb fed the reads into MiXCR, producing one record per CDR3 protein. Among 60,000 or so distinct CDR3 sequences listed, less than 30% were seen once. The material sequenced was PBMCs, taken before treatment. Receptors were obtained from a male donor with rectosigmoid adenocarcinoma.

Remarks on this clonotype: At one end, the junction sequence differs from germline, possibly due to a read error. The J gene is TRBJ2-7, the V gene TRBV2; 7 bases line up with TRBD1. Germline V gives CDR1 SNHLY, CDR2 FYNNEI. The CDR3 sequence is 13 residues long. The CDR3 spells CASGDRADYEQYF. DNA of the CDR3: TGTGCCAGCGGTGACAGGGCCGACTACGAGCAGTACTTC. Looking up the rest from reference TRBV2 and TRBJ2-7 gives the full variable domain: EPEVTQTPSHQVTQMGQEVILRCVPISNHLYFYWYRQILGQKVEFLVSFYNNEISEKSEIFDDQFSVERPDGSNFTLKIRSTKLEDSAMYFCASGDRADYEQYFGPGTRLTVT.

Ten or more counts support this clonotype. The gene calls are TRBV2 and TRBJ2-1; a weak D match, TRBD2 (7 bases). V lost 6 bases, J lost 9 bases, and 21 bases lay in between. The CDR3 length is 15 residues. Germline CDR1 SNHLY, CDR2 FYNNEI. CDR3 in DNA: TGTGCCAGCAGCGTCTTAGGGGGGGGGTGGGGTGAGCAGTTCTTC. It translates to CASSVLGGGWGEQFF.

This clonotype came up many times. V and J are TRBV5-1 and TRBJ2-3; 7 bases map to TRBD1. Germline V CDR1 and CDR2: SGHRS, YFSETQ. The CDR3 extends over 14 amino acids. J lost 6 bases, V lost 4 bases, and 8 bases had no gene match. The CDR3 DNA reads TGCGCCAGCAGCACCACAACAGGGGTGGATACGCAGTATTTT. Translation gives CASSTTTGVDTQYF.

At least ten counts were recorded for this clonotype. This chain connects TRBV7-2 to TRBJ1-2, with D possibly TRBD1 on 5 matching bases. This CDR3 comprises 15 residues. The ends were cut back, 1 base at V and 0 bases at J, with 9 bases in the middle. Germline V CDR1 and CDR2: SGHTA, FQGNSA. The CDR3 DNA sequence: TGTGCCAGCAGCTTAGGGGACTTAGCTAACTATGGCTACACCTTC. This gives the protein CASSLGDLANYGYTF.

This clonotype appeared many times. This chain uses TRBV29-1 with TRBJ2-1; D not resolved. The CDR3 has 13 amino acids. Germline V CDR1 and CDR2: SQVTM, ANQGSEA. V was pared by 4 bases and J by 7 bases, with 14 bases between. In nucleotides, the CDR3 is TGCAGCGTTGGAAGCGAATTAAGGAATGAGCAGTTCTTC. It is translated as CSVGSELRNEQFF.

With regard to this clonotype: This likely traces to a read error, being one base from a far larger clone. The CDR3 region is CVSGDRGPYEQYF. CDR3 nucleotides: TGTGTCAGCGGGGACAGGGGCCCCTACGAGCAGTACTTC. The rearrangement joins TRBV6-8 to TRBJ2-7, with 10 bases that match TRBD1. CDR1 and CDR2 from the germline V gene are MNHGY and SAAAGT. The CDR3 spans 13 residues.

This clonotype was counted ten times or more. V is TRBV24-1 and J is TRBJ2-2; TRBD1 matches 10 bases. This CDR3 is built from 18 residues. With V trimmed by 1 base and J by 0 bases, 4 bases remained unmatched. The germline CDR1 and CDR2 sequences are KGHDR and SFDVKD. The CDR3: CATSDLGTGEANTGELFF. In DNA, the CDR3 is TGTGCCACCAGTGATTTAGGGACAGGGGAAGCGAACACCGGGGAGCTGTTTTTT.